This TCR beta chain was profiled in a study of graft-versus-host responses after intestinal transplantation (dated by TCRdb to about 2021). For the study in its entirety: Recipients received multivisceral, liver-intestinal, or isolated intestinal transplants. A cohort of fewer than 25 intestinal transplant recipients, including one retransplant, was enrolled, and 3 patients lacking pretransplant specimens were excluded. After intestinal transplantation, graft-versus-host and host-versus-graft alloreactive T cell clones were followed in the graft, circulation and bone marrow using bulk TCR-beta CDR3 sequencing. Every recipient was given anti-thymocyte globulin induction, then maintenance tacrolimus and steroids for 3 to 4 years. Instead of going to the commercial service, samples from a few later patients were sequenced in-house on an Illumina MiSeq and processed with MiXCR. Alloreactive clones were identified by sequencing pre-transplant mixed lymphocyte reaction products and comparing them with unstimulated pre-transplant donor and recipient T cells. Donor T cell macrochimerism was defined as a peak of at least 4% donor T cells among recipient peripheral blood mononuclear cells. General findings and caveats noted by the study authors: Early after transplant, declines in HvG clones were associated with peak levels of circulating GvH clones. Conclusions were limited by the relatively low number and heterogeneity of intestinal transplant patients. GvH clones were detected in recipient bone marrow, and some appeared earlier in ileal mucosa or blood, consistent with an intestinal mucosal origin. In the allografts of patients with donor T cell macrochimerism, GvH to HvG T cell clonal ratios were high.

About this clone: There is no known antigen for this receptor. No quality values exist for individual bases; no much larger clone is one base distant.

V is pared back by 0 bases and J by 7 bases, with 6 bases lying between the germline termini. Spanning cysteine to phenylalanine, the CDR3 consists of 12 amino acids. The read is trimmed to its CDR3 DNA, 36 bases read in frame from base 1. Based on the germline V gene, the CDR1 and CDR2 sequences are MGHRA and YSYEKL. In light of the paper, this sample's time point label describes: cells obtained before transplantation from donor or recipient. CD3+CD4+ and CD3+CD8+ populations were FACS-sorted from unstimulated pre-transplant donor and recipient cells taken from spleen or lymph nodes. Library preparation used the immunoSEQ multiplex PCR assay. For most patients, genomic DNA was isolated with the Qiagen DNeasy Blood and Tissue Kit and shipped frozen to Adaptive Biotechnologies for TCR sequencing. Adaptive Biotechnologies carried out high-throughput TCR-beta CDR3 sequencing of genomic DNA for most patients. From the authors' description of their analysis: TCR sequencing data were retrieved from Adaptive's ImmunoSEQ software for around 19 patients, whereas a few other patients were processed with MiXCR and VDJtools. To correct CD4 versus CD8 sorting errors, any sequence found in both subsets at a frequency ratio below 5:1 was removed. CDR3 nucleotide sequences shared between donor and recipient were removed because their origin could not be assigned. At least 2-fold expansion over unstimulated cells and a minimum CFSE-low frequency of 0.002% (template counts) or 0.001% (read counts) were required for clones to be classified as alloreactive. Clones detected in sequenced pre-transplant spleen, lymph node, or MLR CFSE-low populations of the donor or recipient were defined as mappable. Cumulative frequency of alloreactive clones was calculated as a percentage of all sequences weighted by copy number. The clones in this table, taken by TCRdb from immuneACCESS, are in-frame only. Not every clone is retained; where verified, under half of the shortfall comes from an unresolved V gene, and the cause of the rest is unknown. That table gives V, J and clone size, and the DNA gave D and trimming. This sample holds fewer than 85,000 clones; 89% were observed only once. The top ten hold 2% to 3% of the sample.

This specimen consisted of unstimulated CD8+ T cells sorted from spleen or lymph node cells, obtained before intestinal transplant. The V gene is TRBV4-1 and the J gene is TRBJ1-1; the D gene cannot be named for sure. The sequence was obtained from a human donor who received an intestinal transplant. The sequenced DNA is TGCGCCAGCAGCCAAGATGGAGATGAAGCTTTCTTT. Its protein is CASSQDGDEAFF.